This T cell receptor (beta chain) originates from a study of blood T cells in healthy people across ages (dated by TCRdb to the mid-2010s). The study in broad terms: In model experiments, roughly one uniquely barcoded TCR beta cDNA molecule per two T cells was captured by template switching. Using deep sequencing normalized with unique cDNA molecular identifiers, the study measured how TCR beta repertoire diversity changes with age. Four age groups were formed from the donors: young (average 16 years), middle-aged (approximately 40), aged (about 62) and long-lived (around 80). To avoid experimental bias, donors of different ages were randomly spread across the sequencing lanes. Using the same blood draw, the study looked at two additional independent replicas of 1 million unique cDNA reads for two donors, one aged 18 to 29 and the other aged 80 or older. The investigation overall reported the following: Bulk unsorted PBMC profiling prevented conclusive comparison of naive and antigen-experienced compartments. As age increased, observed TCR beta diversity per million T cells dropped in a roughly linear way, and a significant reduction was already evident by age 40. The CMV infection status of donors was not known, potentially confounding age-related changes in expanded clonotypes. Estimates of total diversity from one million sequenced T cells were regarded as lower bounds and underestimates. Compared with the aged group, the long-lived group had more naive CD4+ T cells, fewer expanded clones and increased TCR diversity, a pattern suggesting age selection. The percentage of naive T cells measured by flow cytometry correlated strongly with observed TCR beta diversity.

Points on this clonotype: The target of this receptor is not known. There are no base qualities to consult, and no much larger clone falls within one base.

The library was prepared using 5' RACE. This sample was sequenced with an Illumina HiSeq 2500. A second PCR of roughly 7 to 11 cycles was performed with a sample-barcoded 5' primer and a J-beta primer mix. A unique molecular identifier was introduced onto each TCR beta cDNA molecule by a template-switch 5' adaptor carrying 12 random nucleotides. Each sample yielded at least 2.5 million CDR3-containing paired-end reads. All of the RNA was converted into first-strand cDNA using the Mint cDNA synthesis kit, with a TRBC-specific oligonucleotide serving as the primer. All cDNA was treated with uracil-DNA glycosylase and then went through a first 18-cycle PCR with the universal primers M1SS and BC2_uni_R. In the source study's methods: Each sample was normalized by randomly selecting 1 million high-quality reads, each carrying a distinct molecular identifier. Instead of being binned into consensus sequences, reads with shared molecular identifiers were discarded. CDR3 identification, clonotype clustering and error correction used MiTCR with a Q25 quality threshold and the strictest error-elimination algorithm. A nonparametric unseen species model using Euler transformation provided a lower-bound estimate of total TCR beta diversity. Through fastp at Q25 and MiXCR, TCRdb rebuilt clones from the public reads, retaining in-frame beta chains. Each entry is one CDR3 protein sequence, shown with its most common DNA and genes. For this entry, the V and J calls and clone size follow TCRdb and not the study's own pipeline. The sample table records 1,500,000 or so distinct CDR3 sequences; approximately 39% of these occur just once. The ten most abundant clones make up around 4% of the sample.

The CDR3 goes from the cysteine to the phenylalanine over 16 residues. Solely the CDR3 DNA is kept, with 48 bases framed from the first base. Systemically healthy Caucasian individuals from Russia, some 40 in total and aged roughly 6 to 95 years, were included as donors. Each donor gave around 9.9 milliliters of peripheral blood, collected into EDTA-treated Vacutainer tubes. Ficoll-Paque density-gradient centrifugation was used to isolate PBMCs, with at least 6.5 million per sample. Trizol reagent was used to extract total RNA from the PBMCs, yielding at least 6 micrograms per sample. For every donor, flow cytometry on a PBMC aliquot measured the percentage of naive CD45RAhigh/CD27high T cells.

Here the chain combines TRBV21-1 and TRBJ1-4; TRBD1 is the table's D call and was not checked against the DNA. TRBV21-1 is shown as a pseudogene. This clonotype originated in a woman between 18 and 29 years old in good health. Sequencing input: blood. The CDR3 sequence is CASSKGQGLNYEKLFF. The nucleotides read TGTGCCAGCAGCAAGGGACAGGGATTGAATTATGAAAAACTGTTTTTT.